A selection of T cell receptor beta chains follows, all from one sample in a study of cytomegalovirus exposure and HLA in healthy donors. The protocol was immunoSEQ multiplex PCR, while the TCRdb copy is restricted to in-frame clones and leaves out a portion. The table lists about 120,000 clones, around 81% of them singletons, with approximately 2.2% in the top ten. Input material: PBMCs. The source of these receptors is a middle-aged woman in good health and CMV-seronegative. CDR3s include the opening cysteine and the closing phenylalanine or tryptophan. Each record gives: D gene, V gene, J gene, clone size, CDR3 protein, CDR3 DNA. The D gene is left open where the match is weak. Only some rows state a clone size, as once, few, many or a class for expanded clones.

>.|TRBV6-5|TRBJ1-1|.
CASNSIGGGTEAFF
TGTGCCAGCAACTCCATAGGGGGTGGCACTGAAGCTTTCTTT
>TRBD2|TRBV7-8|TRBJ2-1|.
CASSLGTSFLSYNEQFF
TGTGCCAGCAGCCTAGGGACTAGCTTTCTCTCCTACAATGAGCAGTTCTTC
>TRBD2|TRBV4-1|TRBJ2-1|.
CASSQIGTSGGYLNEQFF
TGCGCCAGCAGCCAAATCGGGACTAGCGGGGGGTATTTGAATGAGCAGTTCTTC
>.|TRBV30|TRBJ1-1|few
CAWSVPLGHTEAFF
TGTGCCTGGAGTGTACCTTTGGGGCACACTGAAGCTTTCTTT
>.|TRBV27|TRBJ2-5|.
CASSGVQETQYF
TGTGCCAGTTCGGGGGTACAAGAGACCCAGTACTTC
>TRBD1|TRBV7-9|TRBJ2-7|.
CSSSLAQPYRGSYEQYF
TGTTCCAGCAGCTTAGCGCAACCCTACAGGGGGAGCTACGAGCAGTACTTC
>.|TRBV6-1|TRBJ1-6|.
CASSEAQGTKSPLHF
TGTGCCAGCAGTGAAGCACAGGGTACAAAGTCACCCCTCCACTTT
>.|TRBV4-1|TRBJ2-6|.
CASSQGRASGANVLTF
TGCGCCAGCAGCCAAGGCAGGGCGTCTGGGGCCAACGTCCTGACTTTC
>TRBD1|TRBV4-2|TRBJ2-1|once
CASSQDVGQGYNEQFF
TGTGCCAGCAGCCAAGATGTGGGACAGGGTTACAATGAGCAGTTCTTC
>TRBD2|TRBV6-6|TRBJ2-7|.
CASSPTVRGEYYEQYF
TGTGCCAGCAGTCCAACTGTGCGGGGGGAGTACTACGAGCAGTACTTC
>.|TRBV10-3|TRBJ1-1|.
CAISEPGRGYTEAFF
TGTGCCATCAGTGAACCGGGAAGGGGGTACACTGAAGCTTTCTTT
>.|TRBV19|TRBJ2-2|.
CASRITGNTGELFF
TGTGCCAGTAGGATTACAGGGAACACCGGGGAGCTGTTTTTT
>TRBD2|TRBV4-2|TRBJ2-2|.
CASSRDNSGRGTGELFF
TGTGCCAGCAGCCGAGATAATAGCGGGAGAGGTACCGGGGAGCTGTTTTTT
>TRBD1|TRBV18|TRBJ1-4|.
CASSQTGSNEKLFF
TGTGCCAGCTCACAGACAGGGTCTAATGAAAAACTGTTTTTT
>TRBD1|TRBV2|TRBJ2-5|.
CASSATRGQKETQYF
TGTGCCAGCAGTGCGACCCGGGGACAGAAAGAGACCCAGTACTTC
>.|TRBV12-5|TRBJ1-5|.
CASGFFRGGTGQPQHF
TGTGCTAGTGGTTTCTTTAGGGGGGGCACGGGACAGCCCCAGCATTTT
>TRBD1|TRBV6-5|TRBJ1-4|.
CASSSRTGGKEKLFF
TGTGCCAGCAGTTCCAGGACAGGGGGCAAAGAAAAACTGTTTTTT
>.|TRBV4-1|TRBJ1-1|few
CASSQDLQGRTEAFF
TGCGCCAGCAGCCAAGATTTGCAGGGAAGAACTGAAGCTTTCTTT
>.|TRBV15|TRBJ1-2|.
CATSRGALGGANYGYTF
TGTGCCACCAGCAGAGGGGCGTTGGGGGGAGCTAACTATGGCTACACCTTC
>.|TRBV27|TRBJ2-3|.
CASSPKGLGTQYF
TGTGCCAGCAGCCCAAAGGGGTTGGGAACGCAGTATTTT
>.|TRBV30|TRBJ2-7|.
CAWSVLLSAPYEQYF
TGTGCCTGGAGTGTATTATTAAGTGCACCCTACGAGCAGTACTTC
>.|TRBV15|TRBJ2-7|.
CATSRAAGRNYEQYF
TGTGCCACCAGCAGAGCCGCGGGACGGAACTACGAGCAGTACTTC
>.|TRBV5-1|TRBJ1-2|.
CASSSGQPYGYTF
TGCGCCAGCAGCTCCGGACAGCCCTATGGCTACACCTTC
>.|TRBV27|TRBJ2-5|.
CASSGLGKGQETQYF
TGTGCCAGCAGTGGACTCGGGAAGGGCCAAGAGACCCAGTACTTC
>TRBD1|TRBV6-1|TRBJ1-1|.
CASSSNRDSEAFF
TGTGCCAGCAGCTCCAACCGGGACAGTGAAGCTTTCTTT
>TRBD1|TRBV2|TRBJ1-2|few
CASREQGAQFYGYTF
TGTGCCAGCAGGGAACAGGGGGCTCAGTTCTATGGCTACACCTTC
>TRBD2|TRBV5-1|TRBJ2-3|.
CASSLASSTSGGADTQYF
TGCGCCAGCAGCTTGGCCAGTTCGACTAGCGGGGGAGCAGATACGCAGTATTTT
>.|TRBV9|TRBJ1-1|.
CASSVGGVGTEAFF
TGTGCCAGCAGCGTAGGGGGGGTGGGGACTGAAGCTTTCTTT
>.|TRBV5-1|TRBJ2-1|few
CASSSLDRSYNEQFF
TGCGCCAGCAGCTCCTTAGACAGATCCTACAATGAGCAGTTCTTC
>.|TRBV5-5|TRBJ2-7|.
CASSLERYYEQYF
TGTGCCAGCAGCTTGGAGCGGTATTACGAGCAGTACTTC
>TRBD1|TRBV7-3|TRBJ2-3|.
CASSSYYRGTTDTQYF
TGTGCCAGCAGCTCATACTACAGGGGTACCACAGATACGCAGTATTTT
>.|TRBV2|TRBJ2-2|.
CASSLLIENGELFF
TGTGCCAGCAGTTTACTAATCGAGAACGGGGAGCTGTTTTTT
>TRBD2|TRBV5-1|TRBJ2-2|.
CASSRIAGAGNTGELFF
TGCGCCAGCAGCCGAATAGCGGGAGCCGGGAACACCGGGGAGCTGTTTTTT
>.|TRBV5-1|TRBJ1-1|.
CASSLEGGARTEAFF
TGCGCCAGCAGCTTGGAGGGGGGGGCGCGGACTGAAGCTTTCTTT
>.|TRBV5-4|TRBJ2-6|.
CASSLTSGAGANVLTF
TGTGCCAGCAGCTTGACCTCAGGGGCTGGGGCCAACGTCCTGACTTTC
>.|TRBV18|TRBJ2-7|.
CASSPARGTVNEQYF
TGTGCCAGCTCACCCGCCCGGGGTACGGTCAACGAGCAGTACTTC
>TRBD1|TRBV7-2|TRBJ1-1|.
CASRVPGQEAFF
TGTGCCAGCAGAGTACCGGGACAGGAAGCTTTCTTT
>.|TRBV29-1|TRBJ2-7|.
CSVVPRGTGSSYEQYF
TGCAGCGTTGTCCCGAGGGGCACAGGGAGTAGCTACGAGCAGTACTTC
>.|TRBV6-6|TRBJ2-2|.
CASSYSFTGELFF
TGTGCCAGCAGTTACTCCTTCACCGGGGAGCTGTTTTTT
>TRBD2|TRBV5-1|TRBJ2-1|.
CASSLGASGGSYNEQFF
TGCGCCAGCAGCTTGGGGGCTAGCGGGGGATCCTACAATGAGCAGTTCTTC
>TRBD2|TRBV7-9|TRBJ2-1|.
CASSLATSGIWEQFF
TGTGCCAGCAGCTTAGCTACTAGCGGGATTTGGGAGCAGTTCTTC
>TRBD2|TRBV19|TRBJ2-4|.
CASSSTPGLAGRKNIQYF
TGTGCCAGTAGTTCTACCCCGGGACTAGCGGGACGAAAAAACATTCAGTACTTC
>.|TRBV18|TRBJ1-1|.
CASSPPIQGRTEAFF
TGTGCCAGCTCACCACCAATACAGGGTCGCACTGAAGCTTTCTTT
>.|TRBV4-3|TRBJ1-1|many
CASSQEGAGVAFF
TGCGCCAGCAGCCAAGAGGGGGCGGGGGTGGCTTTCTTT
>TRBD1|TRBV4-2|TRBJ2-7|few
CASSQDPVQGFLYEQYF
TGTGCCAGCAGCCAAGATCCAGTACAGGGGTTTCTCTACGAGCAGTACTTC
>TRBD1|TRBV27|TRBJ2-1|.
CASSWDRGNEQFF
TGTGCCAGCAGTTGGGACAGGGGCAATGAGCAGTTCTTC
>.|TRBV2|TRBJ2-5|.
CASSHLAVQETQYF
TGTGCCAGCAGCCACCTGGCGGTCCAAGAGACCCAGTACTTC
>TRBD1|TRBV14|TRBJ1-2|.
CASSLRGTGYYGYTF
TGTGCCAGCAGCCTCCGGGGGACAGGGTACTATGGCTACACCTTC
>.|TRBV18|TRBJ2-7|.
CASSPDSILSYEQYF
TGTGCCAGCTCACCCGACAGTATCTTGTCCTACGAGCAGTACTTC
>TRBD1|TRBV11-2|TRBJ2-7|.
CASSLEGGQGNEQYF
TGTGCCAGCAGCTTAGAGGGGGGACAGGGAAACGAGCAGTACTTC
>TRBD2|TRBV4-1|TRBJ2-7|.
CASSRVPSGSLEQYF
TGCGCCAGCAGCCGGGTGCCTAGCGGGAGTCTGGAGCAGTACTTC
>TRBD1|TRBV4-2|TRBJ1-1|few
CASSHADRPNTEAFF
TGTGCCAGCAGCCATGCGGACAGGCCGAACACTGAAGCTTTCTTT
>.|TRBV6-1|TRBJ1-2|.
CATLPWAANYGYTF
TGTGCCACACTCCCCTGGGCTGCCAACTATGGCTACACCTTC